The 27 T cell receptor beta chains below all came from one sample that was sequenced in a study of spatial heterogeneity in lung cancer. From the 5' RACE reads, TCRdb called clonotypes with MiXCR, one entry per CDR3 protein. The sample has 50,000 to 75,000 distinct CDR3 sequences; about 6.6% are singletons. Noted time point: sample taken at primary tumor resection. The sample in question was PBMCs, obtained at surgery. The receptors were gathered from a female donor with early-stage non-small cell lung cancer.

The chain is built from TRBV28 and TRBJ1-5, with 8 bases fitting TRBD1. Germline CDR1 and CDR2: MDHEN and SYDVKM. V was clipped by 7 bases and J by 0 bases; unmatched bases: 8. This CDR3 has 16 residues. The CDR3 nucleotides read TGTGCCAGCATGGACAGGGTCCTTTATAGCAATCAGCCCCAGCATTTT. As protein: CASMDRVLYSNQPQHF.

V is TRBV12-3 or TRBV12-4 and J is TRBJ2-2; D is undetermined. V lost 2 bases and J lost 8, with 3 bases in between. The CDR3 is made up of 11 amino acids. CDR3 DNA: TGTGCCAGCAGTTTAAGGGGGGAGCTGTTTTTT. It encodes CASSLRGELFF.

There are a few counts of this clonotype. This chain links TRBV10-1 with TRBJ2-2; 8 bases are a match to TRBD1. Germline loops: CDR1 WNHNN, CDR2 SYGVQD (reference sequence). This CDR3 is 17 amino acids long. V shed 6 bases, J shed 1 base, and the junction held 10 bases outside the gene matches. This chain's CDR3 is CASSASRGLGNTGELFF. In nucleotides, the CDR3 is TGCGCCAGCAGCGCCTCCAGGGGGCTGGGGAACACCGGGGAGCTGTTTTTT.

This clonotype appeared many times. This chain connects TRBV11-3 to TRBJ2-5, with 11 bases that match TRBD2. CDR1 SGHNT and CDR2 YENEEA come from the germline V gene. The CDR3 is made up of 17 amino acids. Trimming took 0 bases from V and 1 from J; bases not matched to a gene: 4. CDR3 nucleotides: TGTGCCAGCAGCTTAGATTCCCTAGCGGGAGGCCAAGAGACCCAGTACTTC. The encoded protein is CASSLDSLAGGQETQYF.

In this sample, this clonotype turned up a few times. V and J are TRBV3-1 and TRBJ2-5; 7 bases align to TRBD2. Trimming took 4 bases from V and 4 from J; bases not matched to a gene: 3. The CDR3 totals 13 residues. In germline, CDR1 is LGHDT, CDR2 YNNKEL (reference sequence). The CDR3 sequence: CASSLTGGETQYF. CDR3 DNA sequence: TGTGCCAGCAGCCTAACGGGAGGAGAGACCCAGTACTTC.

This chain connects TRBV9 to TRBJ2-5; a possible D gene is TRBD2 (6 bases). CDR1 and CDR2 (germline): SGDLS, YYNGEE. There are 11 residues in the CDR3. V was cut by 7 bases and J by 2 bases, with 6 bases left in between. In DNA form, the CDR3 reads TGTGCCAGCGGGGGGCAAGAGACCCAGTACTTC. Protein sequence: CASGGQETQYF.

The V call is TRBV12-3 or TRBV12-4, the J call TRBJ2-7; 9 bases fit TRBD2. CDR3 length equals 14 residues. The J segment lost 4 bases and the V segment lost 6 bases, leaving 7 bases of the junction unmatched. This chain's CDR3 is CASRYSGSEYEQYF. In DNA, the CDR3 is TGTGCCAGCAGATATAGCGGGAGTGAGTACGAGCAGTACTTC.

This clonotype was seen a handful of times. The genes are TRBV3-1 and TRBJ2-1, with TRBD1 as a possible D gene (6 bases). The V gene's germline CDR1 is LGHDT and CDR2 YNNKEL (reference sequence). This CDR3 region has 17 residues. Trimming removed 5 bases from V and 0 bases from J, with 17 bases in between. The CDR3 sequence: CASSSRDKSLSYNEQFF. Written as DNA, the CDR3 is TGTGCCAGCAGCTCAAGGGACAAGTCGCTCTCCTACAATGAGCAGTTCTTC.

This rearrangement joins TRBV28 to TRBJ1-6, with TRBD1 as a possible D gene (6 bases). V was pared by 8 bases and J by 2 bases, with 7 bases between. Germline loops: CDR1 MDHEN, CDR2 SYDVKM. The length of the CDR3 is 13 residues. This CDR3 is CASRDTYNSPLHF. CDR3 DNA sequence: TGTGCCAGCCGGGACACCTATAATTCACCCCTCCACTTT. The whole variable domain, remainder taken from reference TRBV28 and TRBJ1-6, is DVKVTQSSRYLVKRTGEKVFLECVQDMDHENMFWYRQDPGLGLRLIYFSYDVKMKEKGDIPEGYSVSREKKERFSLILESASTNQTSMYLCASRDTYNSPLHFGNGTRLTVT.

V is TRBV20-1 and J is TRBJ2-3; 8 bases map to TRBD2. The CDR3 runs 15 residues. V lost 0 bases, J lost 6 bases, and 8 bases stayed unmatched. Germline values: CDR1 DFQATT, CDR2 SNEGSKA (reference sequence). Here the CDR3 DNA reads TGCAGTGCTAGAGATACGGGAGGGCCGGGGGATACGCAGTATTTT. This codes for CSARDTGGPGDTQYF.

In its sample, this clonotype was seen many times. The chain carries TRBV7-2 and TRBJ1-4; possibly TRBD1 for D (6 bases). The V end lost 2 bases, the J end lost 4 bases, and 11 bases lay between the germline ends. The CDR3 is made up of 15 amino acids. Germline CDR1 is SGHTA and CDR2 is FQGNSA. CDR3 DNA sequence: TGTGCCAGCAGCTTACCGGTAGGGGGTAATGAAAAACTGTTTTTT. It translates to CASSLPVGGNEKLFF.

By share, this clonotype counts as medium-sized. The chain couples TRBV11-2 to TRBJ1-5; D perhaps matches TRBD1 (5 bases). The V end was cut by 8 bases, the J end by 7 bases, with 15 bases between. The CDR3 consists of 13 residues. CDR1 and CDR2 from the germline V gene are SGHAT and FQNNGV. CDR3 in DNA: TGTGCCAGCGAACAGGAGAGAGGGCAGCCCCAGCATTTT. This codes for CASEQERGQPQHF. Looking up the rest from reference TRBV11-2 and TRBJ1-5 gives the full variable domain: EAGVAQSPRYKIIEKRQSVAFWCNPISGHATLYWYQQILGQGPKLLIQFQNNGVVDDSQLPKDRFSAERLKGVDSTLKIQPAKLEDSAVYLCASEQERGQPQHFGDGTRLSIL.

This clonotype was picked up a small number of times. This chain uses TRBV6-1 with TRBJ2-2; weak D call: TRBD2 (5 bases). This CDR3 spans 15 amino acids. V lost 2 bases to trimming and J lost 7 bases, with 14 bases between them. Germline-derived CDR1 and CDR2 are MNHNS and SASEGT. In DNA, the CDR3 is TGTGCCAGCAGTGAACTAACAGAGGGAAACGGGGAGCTGTTTTTT. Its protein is CASSELTEGNGELFF.

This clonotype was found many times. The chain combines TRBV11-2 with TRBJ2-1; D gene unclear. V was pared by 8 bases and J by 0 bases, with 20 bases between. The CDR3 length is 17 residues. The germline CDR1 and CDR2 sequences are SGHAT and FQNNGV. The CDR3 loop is CASSSGLVPSSYNEQFF. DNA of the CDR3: TGTGCCAGCTCATCGGGTTTAGTGCCCTCCTCCTACAATGAGCAGTTCTTC.

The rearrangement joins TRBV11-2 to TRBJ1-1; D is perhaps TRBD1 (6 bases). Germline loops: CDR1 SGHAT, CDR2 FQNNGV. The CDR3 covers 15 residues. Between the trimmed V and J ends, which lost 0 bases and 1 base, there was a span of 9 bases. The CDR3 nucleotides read TGTGCCAGCAGCTTAGACAGGACAGAGAACACTGAAGCTTTCTTT. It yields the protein CASSLDRTENTEAFF.

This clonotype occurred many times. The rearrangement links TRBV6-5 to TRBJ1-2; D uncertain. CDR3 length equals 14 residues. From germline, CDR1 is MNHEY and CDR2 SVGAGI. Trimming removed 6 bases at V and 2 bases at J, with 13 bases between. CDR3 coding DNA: TGTGCCAGCAGCCGAGGGTCCTCGAACTATGGCTACACCTTC. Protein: CASSRGSSNYGYTF.

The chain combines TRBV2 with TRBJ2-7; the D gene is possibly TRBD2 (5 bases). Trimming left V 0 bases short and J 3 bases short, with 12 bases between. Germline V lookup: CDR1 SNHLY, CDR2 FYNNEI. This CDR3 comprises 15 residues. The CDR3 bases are TGTGCCAGCAGTGAAGCGGTGGCGGGTCACTACGAGCAGTACGTC. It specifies CASSEAVAGHYEQYV.

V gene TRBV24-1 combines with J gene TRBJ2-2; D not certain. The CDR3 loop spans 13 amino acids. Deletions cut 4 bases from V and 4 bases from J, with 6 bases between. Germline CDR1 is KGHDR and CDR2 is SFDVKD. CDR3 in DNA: TGTGCCACCAGTGAATACAGCACCGGGGAGCTGTTTTTT. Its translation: CATSEYSTGELFF.

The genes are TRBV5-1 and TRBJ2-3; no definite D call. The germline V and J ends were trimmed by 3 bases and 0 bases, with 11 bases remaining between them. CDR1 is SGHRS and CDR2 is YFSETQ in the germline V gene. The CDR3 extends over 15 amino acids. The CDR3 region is CASSSGRTSTDTQYF. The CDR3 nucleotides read TGCGCCAGCAGCTCCGGGCGAACTAGCACAGATACGCAGTATTTT.

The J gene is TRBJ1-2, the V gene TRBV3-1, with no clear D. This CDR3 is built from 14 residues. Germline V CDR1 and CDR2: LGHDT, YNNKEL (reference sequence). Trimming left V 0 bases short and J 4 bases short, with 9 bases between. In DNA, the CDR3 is TGTGCCAGCAGCCAAGATCACCTTCCCTATGGCTACACCTTC. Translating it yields CASSQDHLPYGYTF.

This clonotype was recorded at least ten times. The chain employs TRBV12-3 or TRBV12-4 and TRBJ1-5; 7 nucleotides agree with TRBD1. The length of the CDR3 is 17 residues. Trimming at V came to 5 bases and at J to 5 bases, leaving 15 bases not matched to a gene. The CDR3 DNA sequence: TGTGCCAGCAGTAAAGTCCCGACAGGGACGGTGTATCAGCCCCAGCATTTT. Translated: CASSKVPTGTVYQPQHF.

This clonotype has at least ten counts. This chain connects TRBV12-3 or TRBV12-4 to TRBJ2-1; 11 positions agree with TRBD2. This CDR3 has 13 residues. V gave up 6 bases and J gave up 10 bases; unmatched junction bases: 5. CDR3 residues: CASRELAGVEQFF. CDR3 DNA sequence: TGTGCCAGCAGGGAACTAGCGGGGGTAGAGCAGTTCTTC.

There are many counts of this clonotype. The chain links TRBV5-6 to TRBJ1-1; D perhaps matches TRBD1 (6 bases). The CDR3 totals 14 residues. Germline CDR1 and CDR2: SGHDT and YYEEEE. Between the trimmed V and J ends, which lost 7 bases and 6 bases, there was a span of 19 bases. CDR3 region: CASSYRAPGAEAFF. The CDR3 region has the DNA TGTGCCAGCTCATACAGGGCTCCCGGGGCTGAAGCTTTCTTT.

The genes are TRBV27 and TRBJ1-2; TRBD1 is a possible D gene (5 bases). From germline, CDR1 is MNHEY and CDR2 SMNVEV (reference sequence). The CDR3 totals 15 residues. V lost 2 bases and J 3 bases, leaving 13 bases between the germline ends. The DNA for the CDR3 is TGTGCCAGCAGTTTAACGCAGGGCCGGCACTATGGCTACACCTTC. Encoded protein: CASSLTQGRHYGYTF.

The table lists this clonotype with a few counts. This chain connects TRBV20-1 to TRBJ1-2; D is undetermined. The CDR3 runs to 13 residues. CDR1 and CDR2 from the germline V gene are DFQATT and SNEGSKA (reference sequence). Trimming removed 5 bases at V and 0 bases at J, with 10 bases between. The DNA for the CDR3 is TGCAGTGCTTGGAAGTCGACTAACTATGGCTACACCTTC. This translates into CSAWKSTNYGYTF.

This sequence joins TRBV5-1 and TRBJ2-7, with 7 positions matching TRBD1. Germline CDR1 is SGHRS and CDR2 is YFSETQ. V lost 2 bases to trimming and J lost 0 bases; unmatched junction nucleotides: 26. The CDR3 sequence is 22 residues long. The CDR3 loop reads CASSFFPSNQVSRGQSSYEQYF. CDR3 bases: TGCGCCAGCAGCTTTTTTCCCTCAAACCAAGTGTCGAGGGGACAGAGCTCCTACGAGCAGTACTTC. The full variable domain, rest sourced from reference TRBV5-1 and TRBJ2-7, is KAGVTQTPRYLIKTRGQQVTLSCSPISGHRSVSWYQQTPGQGLQFLFEYFSETQRNKGNFPGRFSGRQFSNSRSEMNVSTLELGDSALYLCASSFFPSNQVSRGQSSYEQYFGPGTRLTVT.

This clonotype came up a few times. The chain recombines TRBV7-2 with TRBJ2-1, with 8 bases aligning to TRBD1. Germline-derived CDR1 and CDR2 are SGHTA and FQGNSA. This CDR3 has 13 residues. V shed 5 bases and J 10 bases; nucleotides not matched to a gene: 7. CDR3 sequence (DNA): TGTGCCAGCAGCGTCCTCCGGGACAGGGAGCAGTTCTTC. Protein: CASSVLRDREQFF.